This passage covers 5 T cell receptor beta chains from one sample sequenced in a study of blood T cell repertoires in COVID-19. Assay used: immunoSEQ multiplex PCR; TCRdb lists only in-frame clones, some missing. Among under 95,000 clones listed, approximately 85% were seen once. Sequenced material: peripheral blood. Receptor source: a human donor in a cohort sampled during active COVID-19.

This sequence joins TRBV12-3 or TRBV12-4 and TRBJ1-2; D perhaps matches TRBD1 (6 bases). CDR3 length: 13 residues. Deletions cut 8 bases from V and 8 bases from J, with 18 bases between. The CDR3 DNA reads TGTGCCAGCGGCGCCGATCAGGGGTTGGGCTACACCTTC. Its protein product is CASGADQGLGYTF.

This clone appeared once. CDR3 in DNA: TGTGCCAGCAGCCAAGGCCTTATAGGGGACTCAAAGACCCAGTACTTC. It yields the protein CASSQGLIGDSKTQYF. This sequence joins TRBV3-1 (or the pseudogene TRBV3-2) and TRBJ2-5; D is perhaps TRBD2 (6 bases). V was pared by 1 base and J by 6 bases, with 18 bases between. Germline CDR1 reads LGHDT; CDR2 reads YNNKEL (reference sequence). The CDR3 has 16 residues.

This clone was counted once. CDR3 protein: CASSFGQGMGTIYF. The CDR3 coding sequence is TGTGCCAGCAGTTTCGGGCAGGGAATGGGCACCATATATTTT. The V call is TRBV27, the J call TRBJ1-3; perhaps TRBD1 as D (5 bases). This CDR3 has 14 amino acids. Per the germline V gene, CDR1 is MNHEY and CDR2 is SMNVEV (reference sequence). The V and J ends lost 3 bases and 9 bases respectively, with 15 bases between them.

V usage is TRBV18 and J usage is TRBJ2-2, with no clear D. V gave up 4 bases and J gave up 2 bases, with 11 bases separating them. The CDR3 is 15 residues long. Germline lookup yields CDR1 KGHSH and CDR2 LQKENI. Written as DNA, the CDR3 is TGTGCCAGCTCACTGGCCTTCGCTAACACCGGGGAGCTGTTTTTT. This gives the protein CASSLAFANTGELFF.

The chain is built from TRBV6-2 or TRBV6-3 and TRBJ2-3; possible D gene TRBD2, 5 bases. Germline assignment: CDR1 MNHEY and CDR2 SVGEGT. The V end lost 2 bases, the J end lost 1 base, and 10 bases lay between the germline ends. The CDR3 consists of 15 residues. The CDR3 nucleotides read TGTGCCAGCAGTTACGGAGGCACGCGCACAGATACGCAGTATTTT. As protein: CASSYGGTRTDTQYF.